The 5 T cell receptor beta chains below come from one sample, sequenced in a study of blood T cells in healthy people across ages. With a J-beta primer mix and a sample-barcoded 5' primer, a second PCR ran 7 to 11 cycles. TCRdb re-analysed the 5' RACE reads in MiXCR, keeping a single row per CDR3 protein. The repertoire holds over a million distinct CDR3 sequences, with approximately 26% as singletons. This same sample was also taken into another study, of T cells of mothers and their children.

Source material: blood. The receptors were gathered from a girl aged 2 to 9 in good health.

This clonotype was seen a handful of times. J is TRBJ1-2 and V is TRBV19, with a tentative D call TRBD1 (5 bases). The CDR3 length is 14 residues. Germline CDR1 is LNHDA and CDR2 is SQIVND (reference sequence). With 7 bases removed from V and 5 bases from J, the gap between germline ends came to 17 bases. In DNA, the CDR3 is TGTGCCAGTATCCCGGGGCCGTCTTTTTATGGCTACACCTTC. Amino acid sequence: CASIPGPSFYGYTF.

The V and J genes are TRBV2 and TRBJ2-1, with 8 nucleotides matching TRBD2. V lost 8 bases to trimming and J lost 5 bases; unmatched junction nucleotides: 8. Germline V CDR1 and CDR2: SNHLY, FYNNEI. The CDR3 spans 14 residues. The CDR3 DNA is TGTGCCAGCTCGACTAGCGACTTCCACAATGAGCAGTTCTTC. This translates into CASSTSDFHNEQFF.

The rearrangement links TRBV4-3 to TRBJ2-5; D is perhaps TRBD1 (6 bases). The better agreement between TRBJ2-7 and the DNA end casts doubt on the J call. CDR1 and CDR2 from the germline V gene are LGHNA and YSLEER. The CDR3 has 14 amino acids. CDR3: CASSQTGFSYEQYF. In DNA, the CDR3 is TGCGCCAGCAGCCAGACAGGCTTCTCCTACGAGCAGTACTTC.

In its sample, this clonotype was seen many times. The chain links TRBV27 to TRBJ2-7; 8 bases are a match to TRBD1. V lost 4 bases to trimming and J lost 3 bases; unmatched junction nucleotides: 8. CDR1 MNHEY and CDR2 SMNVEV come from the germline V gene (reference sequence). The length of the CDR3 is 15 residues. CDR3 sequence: CASSSRDRGFYEQYF. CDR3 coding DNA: TGTGCCAGCAGTTCCCGCGACAGGGGATTCTACGAGCAGTACTTC.

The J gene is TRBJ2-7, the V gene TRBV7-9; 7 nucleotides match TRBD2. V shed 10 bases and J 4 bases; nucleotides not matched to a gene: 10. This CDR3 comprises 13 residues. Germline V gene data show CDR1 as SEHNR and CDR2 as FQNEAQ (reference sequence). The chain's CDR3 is CATRRSGEYEQYF. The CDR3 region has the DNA TGTGCCACCCGAAGGAGCGGGGAATACGAGCAGTACTTC.